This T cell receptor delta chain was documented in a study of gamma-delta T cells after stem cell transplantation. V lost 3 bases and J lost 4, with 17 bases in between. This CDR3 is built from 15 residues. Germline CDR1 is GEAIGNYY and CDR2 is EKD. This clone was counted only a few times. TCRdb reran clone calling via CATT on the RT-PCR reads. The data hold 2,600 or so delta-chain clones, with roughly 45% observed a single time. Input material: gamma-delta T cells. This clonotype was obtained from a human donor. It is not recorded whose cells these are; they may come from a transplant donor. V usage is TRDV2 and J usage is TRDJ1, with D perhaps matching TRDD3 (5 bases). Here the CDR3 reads CACDPAPGGGDKLIF. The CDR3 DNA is TGTGCCTGTGACCCCGCGCCGGGGGGTGGCGATAAACTCATCTTT.